A selection of T cell receptor beta chains follows, all from one sample in a study of radiation and T cells in renal cell carcinoma. Sequenced by immunoSEQ multiplex PCR; TCRdb stores in-frame clones only, minus some. The sample has about 140,000 clones, over 80% seen once. This specimen consisted of blood, obtained from a patient whose treatment included radiotherapy and nephrectomy. These receptors originate from a woman between 45 and 65 years old with renal cell carcinoma. CDR3s include the opening cysteine and the closing phenylalanine or tryptophan. D genes are given only for firm matches. Some rows have no size entry. The others give once, few or many, or a class for an expanded clone.

size	D	V	J	CDR3	DNA
-	TRBD1	TRBV23-1	TRBJ2-7	CASRISPGQDYEQYF	TGCGCCAGCAGGATATCGCCGGGACAGGACTACGAGCAGTACTTC
-	TRBD1	TRBV19	TRBJ1-2	CASRVRGQSYGYTF	TGTGCCAGTAGGGTCAGGGGGCAATCCTATGGCTACACCTTC
-	-	TRBV27	TRBJ1-1	CASSPPGHLNTEAFF	TGTGCCAGCAGTCCCCCGGGACACCTAAACACTGAAGCTTTCTTT
-	TRBD2	TRBV27	TRBJ2-1	CASVSVAGVNEQFF	TGTGCCAGCGTCTCGGTAGCGGGAGTCAATGAGCAGTTCTTC
-	-	TRBV19	TRBJ1-1	CASSMWEGNTEAFF	TGTGCCAGTAGTATGTGGGAGGGGAACACTGAAGCTTTCTTT
-	-	TRBV29-1	TRBJ1-2	CSVEDGRDYGYTF	TGCAGCGTTGAAGATGGCAGGGACTATGGCTACACCTTC
-	-	TRBV5-1	TRBJ1-6	CASSLELEGSSPLHF	TGCGCCAGCAGCTTGGAGCTCGAGGGGAGTTCACCCCTCCACTTT
-	TRBD1	TRBV7-2	TRBJ1-1	CASSSIRTQGANTEAFF	TGTGCCAGCAGCAGTATCCGGACCCAGGGGGCGAACACTGAAGCTTTCTTT
-	-	TRBV7-9	TRBJ1-3	CASSRSGGISGNTIYF	TGTGCCAGCAGCCGTTCCGGGGGCATCTCTGGAAACACCATATATTTT
-	-	TRBV7-6	TRBJ2-1	CASSLGILDSGPYNEQFF	TGTGCCAGCAGCTTAGGAATATTGGACTCCGGCCCCTACAATGAGCAGTTCTTC
-	TRBD2	TRBV7-2	TRBJ2-7	CASSLGLADSYEQYF	TGTGCCAGCAGCTTAGGACTAGCGGACTCCTACGAGCAGTACTTC
-	TRBD1	TRBV27	TRBJ1-6	CASSITGDLNNSPLHF	TGTGCCAGCAGTATAACAGGGGACCTCAATAATTCACCCCTCCACTTT
-	TRBD2	TRBV28	TRBJ2-1	CASSLSAGDNEQFF	TGTGCCAGCAGTTTATCTGCGGGGGACAATGAGCAGTTCTTC
-	-	TRBV18	TRBJ2-1	CASSPQGEQFF	TGTGCCAGCTCACCCCAGGGTGAGCAGTTCTTC
-	TRBD2	TRBV5-4	TRBJ2-1	CASSLRSSGGGNEQFF	TGTGCCAGCAGCTTGAGGTCTAGCGGGGGGGGGAATGAGCAGTTCTTC
-	-	TRBV29-1	TRBJ1-1	CSVATGGGTEAFF	TGCAGCGTGGCTACGGGGGGTGGGACTGAAGCTTTCTTT
-	-	TRBV7-2	TRBJ2-7	CASSLARNEQYF	TGTGCCAGCAGCTTAGCCCGAAACGAGCAGTACTTC
-	-	TRBV9	TRBJ2-2	CASSVKDGTGELFF	TGTGCCAGCAGCGTGAAAGACGGCACCGGGGAGCTGTTTTTT
-	-	TRBV7-8	TRBJ1-2	CASSSSAGVRGYTF	TGTGCCAGCAGCTCGTCGGCCGGGGTGAGGGGCTACACCTTC
few	-	TRBV30	TRBJ1-6	CAWSDGYNSPLHF	TGTGCCTGGAGTGATGGTTATAATTCACCCCTCCACTTT
-	-	TRBV5-1	TRBJ1-1	CASSLDYGQDTEAFF	TGCGCCAGCAGCTTGGATTATGGGCAGGACACTGAAGCTTTCTTT
-	-	TRBV6-6	TRBJ1-5	CASSPRELDQPQHF	TGTGCCAGCAGTCCACGGGAGTTGGATCAGCCCCAGCATTTT
-	TRBD2	TRBV4-1	TRBJ2-7	CASSQDQAGGAYEQYF	TGCGCCAGCAGCCAAGACCAAGCGGGAGGGGCCTACGAGCAGTACTTC